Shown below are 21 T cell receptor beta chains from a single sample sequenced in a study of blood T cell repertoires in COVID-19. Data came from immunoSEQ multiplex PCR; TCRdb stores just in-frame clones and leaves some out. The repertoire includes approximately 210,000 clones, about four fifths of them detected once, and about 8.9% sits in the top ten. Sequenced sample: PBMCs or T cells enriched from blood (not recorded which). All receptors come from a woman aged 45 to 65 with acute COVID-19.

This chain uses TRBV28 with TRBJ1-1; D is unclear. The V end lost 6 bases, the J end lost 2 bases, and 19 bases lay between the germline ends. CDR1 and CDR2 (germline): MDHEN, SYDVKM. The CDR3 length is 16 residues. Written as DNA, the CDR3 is TGTGCCAGCAGGAATCCTAAGGACTCGGTAAACACTGAAGCTTTCTTT. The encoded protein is CASRNPKDSVNTEAFF.

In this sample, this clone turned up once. DNA for the CDR3: TGTGCCATCAGTGAGTCTAACAGGGGGCGGCCGTACGAGCAGTACTTC. Residues: CAISESNRGRPYEQYF. V is TRBV10-3 and J is TRBJ2-7, with 9 nucleotides matching TRBD1. CDR1 and CDR2 from the germline V gene are ENHRY and SYGVKD. CDR3 size: 16 residues. V lost 0 bases and J lost 4; bases outside the gene matches: 7.

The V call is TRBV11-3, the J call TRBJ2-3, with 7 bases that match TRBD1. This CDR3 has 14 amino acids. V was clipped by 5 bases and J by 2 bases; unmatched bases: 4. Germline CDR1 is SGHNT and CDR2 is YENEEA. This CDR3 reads CASSDGTATDTQYF. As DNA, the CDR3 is TGTGCCAGCAGCGATGGGACAGCCACAGATACGCAGTATTTT. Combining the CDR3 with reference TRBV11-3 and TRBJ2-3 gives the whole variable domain EAGVVQSPRYKIIEKKQPVAFWCNPISGHNTLYWYLQNLGQGPELLIRYENEEAVDDSQLPKDRFSAERLKGVDSTLKIQPAELGDSAVYLCASSDGTATDTQYFGPGTRLTVL.

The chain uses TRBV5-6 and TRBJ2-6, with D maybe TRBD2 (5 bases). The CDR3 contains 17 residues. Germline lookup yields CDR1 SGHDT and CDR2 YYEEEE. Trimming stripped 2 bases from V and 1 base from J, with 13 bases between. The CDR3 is CASSFGSGGSGANVLTF. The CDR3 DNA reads TGTGCCAGCAGCTTTGGGTCAGGAGGTTCTGGGGCCAACGTCCTGACTTTC.

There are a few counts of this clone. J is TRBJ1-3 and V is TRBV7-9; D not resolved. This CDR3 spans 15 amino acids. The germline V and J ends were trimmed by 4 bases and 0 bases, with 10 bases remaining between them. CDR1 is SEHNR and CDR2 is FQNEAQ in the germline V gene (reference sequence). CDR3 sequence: CASSSSEFSGNTIYF. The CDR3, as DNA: TGTGCCAGCAGCTCCAGCGAGTTCTCTGGAAACACCATATATTTT.

The CDR3 DNA follows: TGTGCCAGCAGCGCGCTGGACAGACCCCACGTTTTCTACGAGCAGTACTTC. As protein: CASSALDRPHVFYEQYF. The chain employs TRBV5-6 and TRBJ2-7; tentative D call: TRBD1 (6 bases). V lost 4 bases and J 3 bases, leaving 23 bases between the germline ends. CDR1 and CDR2 (germline): SGHDT, YYEEEE. The CDR3 sequence is 17 residues long.

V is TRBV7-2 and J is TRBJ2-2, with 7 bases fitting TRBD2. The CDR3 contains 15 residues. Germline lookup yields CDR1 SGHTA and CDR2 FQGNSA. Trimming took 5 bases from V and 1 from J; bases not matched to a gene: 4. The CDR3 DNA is TGTGCCAGCAGCCCTGGGGGGGAGAACACCGGGGAGCTGTTTTTT. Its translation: CASSPGGENTGELFF. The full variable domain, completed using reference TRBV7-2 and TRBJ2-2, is GAGVSQSPSNKVTEKGKDVELRCDPISGHTALYWYRQSLGQGLEFLIYFQGNSAPDKSGLPSDRFSAERTGGSVSTLTIQRTQQEDSAVYLCASSPGGENTGELFFGEGSRLTVL.

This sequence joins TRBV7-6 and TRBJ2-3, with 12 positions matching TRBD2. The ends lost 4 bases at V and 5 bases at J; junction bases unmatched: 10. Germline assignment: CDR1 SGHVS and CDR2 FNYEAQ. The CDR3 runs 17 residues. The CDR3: CASSSRLAGAVGDTQYF. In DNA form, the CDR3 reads TGTGCCAGCAGCTCCAGACTAGCGGGGGCCGTCGGAGATACGCAGTATTTT. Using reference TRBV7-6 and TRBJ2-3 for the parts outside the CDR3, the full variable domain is GAGVSQSPRYKVTKRGQDVALRCDPISGHVSLYWYRQALGQGPEFLTYFNYEAQQDKSGLPNDRFSAERPEGSISTLTIQRTEQRDSAMYRCASSSRLAGAVGDTQYFGPGTRLTVL.

CDR3 nucleotide sequence: TGTGCCGGAGGGTACAGGGGTACAGATGGAAACACCATATATTTT. Amino acid sequence: CAGGYRGTDGNTIYF. The rearrangement links TRBV7-2 to TRBJ1-3; 7 nucleotides align to TRBD1. The CDR3 is 15 amino acids. In germline, CDR1 is SGHTA, CDR2 FQGNSA. V lost 11 bases, J lost 3 bases, and 13 bases stayed unmatched. Variable domain in full (rest from reference TRBV7-2 and TRBJ1-3): GAGVSQSPSNKVTEKGKDVELRCDPISGHTALYWYRQSLGQGLEFLIYFQGNSAPDKSGLPSDRFSAERTGGSVSTLTIQRTQQEDSAVYLCAGGYRGTDGNTIYFGEGSWLTVV.

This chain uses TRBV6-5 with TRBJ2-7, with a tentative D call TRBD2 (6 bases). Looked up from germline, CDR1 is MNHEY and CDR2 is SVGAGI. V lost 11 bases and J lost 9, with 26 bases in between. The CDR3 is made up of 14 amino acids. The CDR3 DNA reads TGTGCCGGCGATAGCGGCGTTTTATCTTTGGGGCAGTACTTC. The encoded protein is CAGDSGVLSLGQYF.

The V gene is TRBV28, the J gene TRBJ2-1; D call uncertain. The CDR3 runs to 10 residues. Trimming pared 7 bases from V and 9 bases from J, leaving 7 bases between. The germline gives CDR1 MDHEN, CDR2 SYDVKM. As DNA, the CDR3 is TGTGCCAGCATGGCTGTTGAGCAGTTCTTC. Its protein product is CASMAVEQFF. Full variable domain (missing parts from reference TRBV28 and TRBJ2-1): DVKVTQSSRYLVKRTGEKVFLECVQDMDHENMFWYRQDPGLGLRLIYFSYDVKMKEKGDIPEGYSVSREKKERFSLILESASTNQTSMYLCASMAVEQFFGPGTRLTVL.

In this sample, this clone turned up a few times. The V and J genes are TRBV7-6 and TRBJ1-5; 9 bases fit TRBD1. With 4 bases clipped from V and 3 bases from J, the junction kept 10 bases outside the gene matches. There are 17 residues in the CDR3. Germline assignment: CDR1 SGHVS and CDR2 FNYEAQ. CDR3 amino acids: CASSSREGTGNNQPQHF. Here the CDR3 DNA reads TGTGCCAGCAGCTCCCGAGAGGGGACAGGGAACAATCAGCCCCAGCATTTT. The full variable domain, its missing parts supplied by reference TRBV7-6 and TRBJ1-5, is GAGVSQSPRYKVTKRGQDVALRCDPISGHVSLYWYRQALGQGPEFLTYFNYEAQQDKSGLPNDRFSAERPEGSISTLTIQRTEQRDSAMYRCASSSREGTGNNQPQHFGDGTRLSIL.

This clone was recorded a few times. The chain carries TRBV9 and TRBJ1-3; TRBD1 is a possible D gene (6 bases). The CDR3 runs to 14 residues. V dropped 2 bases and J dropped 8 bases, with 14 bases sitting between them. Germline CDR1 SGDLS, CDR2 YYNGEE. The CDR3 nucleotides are TGTGCCAGCAGCGTCCGGACAGCTGGGGACACCATATATTTT. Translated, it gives CASSVRTAGDTIYF.

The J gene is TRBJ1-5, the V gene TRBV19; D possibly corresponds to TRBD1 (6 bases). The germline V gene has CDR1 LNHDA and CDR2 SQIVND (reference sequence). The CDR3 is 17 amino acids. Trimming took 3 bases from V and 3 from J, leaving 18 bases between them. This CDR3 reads CASSIRRRTGFNQPQHF. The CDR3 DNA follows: TGTGCCAGTAGTATTAGGAGGCGTACAGGGTTCAATCAGCCCCAGCATTTT.

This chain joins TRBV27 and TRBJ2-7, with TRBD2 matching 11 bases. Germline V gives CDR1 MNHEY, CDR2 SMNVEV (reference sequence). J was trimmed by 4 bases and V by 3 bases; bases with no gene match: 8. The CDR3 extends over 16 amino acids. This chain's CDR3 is CASSFRSGRASYEQYF. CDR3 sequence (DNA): TGTGCCAGCAGTTTCCGTAGCGGGAGGGCCTCGTACGAGCAGTACTTC.

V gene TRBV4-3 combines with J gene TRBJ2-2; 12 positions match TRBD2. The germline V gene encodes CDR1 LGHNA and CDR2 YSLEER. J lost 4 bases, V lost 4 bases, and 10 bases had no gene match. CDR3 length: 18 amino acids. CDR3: CASSPSGLAGGRTGELFF. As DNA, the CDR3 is TGCGCCAGCAGCCCGTCGGGTCTAGCGGGGGGGCGCACCGGGGAGCTGTTTTTT.

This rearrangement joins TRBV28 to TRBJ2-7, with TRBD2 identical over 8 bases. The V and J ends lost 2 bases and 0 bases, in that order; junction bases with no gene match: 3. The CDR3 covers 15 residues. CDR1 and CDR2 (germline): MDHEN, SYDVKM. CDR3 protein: CASSLGRGASYEQYF. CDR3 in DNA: TGTGCCAGCAGTTTAGGGCGGGGGGCCTCCTACGAGCAGTACTTC.

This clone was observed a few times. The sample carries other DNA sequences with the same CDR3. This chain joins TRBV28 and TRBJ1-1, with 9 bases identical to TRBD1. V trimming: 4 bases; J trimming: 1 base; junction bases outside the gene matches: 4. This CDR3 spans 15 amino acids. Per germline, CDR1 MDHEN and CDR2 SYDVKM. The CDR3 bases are TGTGCCAGCAGTTCACAGGGGGCCGGGAACACTGAAGCTTTCTTT. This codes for CASSSQGAGNTEAFF.

The CDR3 DNA sequence: TGTGCCAGCAGGAATCGACAGGGGGCTTTCTATGGCTACACCTTC. Protein: CASRNRQGAFYGYTF. The chain employs TRBV6-5 and TRBJ1-2; 10 nucleotides match TRBD1. With 6 bases clipped from V and 4 bases from J, the junction kept 8 bases outside the gene matches. Germline V CDR1 and CDR2: MNHEY, SVGAGI. CDR3 length: 15 residues.

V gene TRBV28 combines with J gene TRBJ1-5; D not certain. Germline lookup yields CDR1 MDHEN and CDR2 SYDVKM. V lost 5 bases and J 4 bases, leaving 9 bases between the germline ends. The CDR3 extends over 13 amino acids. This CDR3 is CASSPPRNQPQHF. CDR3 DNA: TGTGCCAGCAGTCCCCCCAGGAATCAGCCCCAGCATTTT.

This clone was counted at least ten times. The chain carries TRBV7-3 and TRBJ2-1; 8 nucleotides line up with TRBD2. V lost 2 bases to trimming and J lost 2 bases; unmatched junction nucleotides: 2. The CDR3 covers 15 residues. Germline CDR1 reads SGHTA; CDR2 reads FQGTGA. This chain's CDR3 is CASSLAGGTYNEQFF. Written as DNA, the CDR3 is TGTGCCAGCAGCTTAGCGGGAGGAACCTACAATGAGCAGTTCTTC. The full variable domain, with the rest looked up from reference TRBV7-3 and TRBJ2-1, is GAGVSQTPSNKVTEKGKYVELRCDPISGHTALYWYRQSLGQGPEFLIYFQGTGAADDSGLPNDRFFAVRPEGSVSTLKIQRTERGDSAVYLCASSLAGGTYNEQFFGPGTRLTVL.